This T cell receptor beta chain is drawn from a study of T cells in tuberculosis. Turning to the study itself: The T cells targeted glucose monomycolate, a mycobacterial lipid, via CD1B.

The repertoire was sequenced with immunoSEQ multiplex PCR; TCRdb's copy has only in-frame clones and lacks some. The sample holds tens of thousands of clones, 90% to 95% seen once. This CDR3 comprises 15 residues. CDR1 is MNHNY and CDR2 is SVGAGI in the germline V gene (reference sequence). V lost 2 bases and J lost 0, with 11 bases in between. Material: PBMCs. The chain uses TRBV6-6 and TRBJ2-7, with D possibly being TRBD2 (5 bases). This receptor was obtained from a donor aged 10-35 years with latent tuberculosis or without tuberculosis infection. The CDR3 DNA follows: TGTGCCAGCAGTTACCCTCGGGATCGCTCCTACGAGCAGTACTTC. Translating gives CASSYPRDRSYEQYF.